This T cell receptor (beta chain) was sequenced for a study of T cells after yellow fever vaccination. As for the study in general: Preparation of fractions with low cell numbers was performed using SMART-Seq v4 Ultra Low Input.

Looked up from germline, CDR1 is MGHDK and CDR2 is SYGVNS. Trimming took 2 bases from V and 1 from J, leaving 11 bases between them. The CDR3 length is 15 residues. Only a few counts were recorded for this clonotype. Antigen specificity is unknown. Whole-study results and caveats: Though weaker, the secondary response peaked faster, on day 5 versus 15.

TCRdb fed the 5' RACE reads into MiXCR, producing one record per CDR3 protein. The sample yields about 510,000 distinct CDR3 sequences, 21% seen once. This sequence originates from a young man who received the YFV17D yellow fever vaccine. The sample here was PBMCs, taken approximately 22 days after the first yellow fever vaccination. The chain is built from TRBV25-1 and TRBJ2-5; D might be TRBD1 or TRBD2, each matching 5 bases. The CDR3 DNA reads as TGTGCCAGCAGTGAACCCCCCGGGACCCAAGAGACCCAGTACTTC. It is translated as CASSEPPGTQETQYF.